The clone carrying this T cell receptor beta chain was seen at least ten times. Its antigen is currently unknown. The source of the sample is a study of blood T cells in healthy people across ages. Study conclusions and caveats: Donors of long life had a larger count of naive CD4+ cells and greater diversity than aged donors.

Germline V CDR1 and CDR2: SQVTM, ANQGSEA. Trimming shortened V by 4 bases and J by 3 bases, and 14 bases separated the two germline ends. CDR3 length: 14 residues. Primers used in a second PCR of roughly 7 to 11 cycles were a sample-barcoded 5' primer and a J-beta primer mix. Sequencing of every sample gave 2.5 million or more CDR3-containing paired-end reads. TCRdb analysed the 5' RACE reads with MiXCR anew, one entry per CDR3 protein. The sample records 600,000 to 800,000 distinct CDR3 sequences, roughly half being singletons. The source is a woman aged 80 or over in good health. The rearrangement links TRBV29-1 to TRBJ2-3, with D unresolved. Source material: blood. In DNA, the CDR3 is TGCAGCGTTGCGGTACAGTCTGTGACAGATACGCAGTATTTT. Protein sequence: CSVAVQSVTDTQYF.